One sample yielded the 2 T cell receptor beta chains listed below, sequenced in a study of T cells in Graves' hyperthyroidism and ophthalmopathy. TCR beta CDR3 regions were amplified from RNA transcripts. The HTBI primer set drove a first-round RT-PCR of the TCR CDR3. One entry per CDR3 protein, called by TCRdb with MiXCR from the multiplex PCR reads. In the table there are about 840,000 distinct CDR3 sequences, roughly 37% of which are singletons. Source material: blood. All receptors come from a man between 18 and 29 years old with Graves' hyperthyroidism.

This clonotype was detected ten times or more. The rearrangement uses TRBV7-2 and TRBJ1-5; weak D call: TRBD1 (5 bases). The V end was cut by 5 bases, the J end by 4 bases, with 15 bases between. The length of the CDR3 is 15 residues. The germline V gene has CDR1 SGHTA and CDR2 FQGNSA. Here the CDR3 DNA reads TGTGCCAGCAGCCTTAGATCAGGGCCTAATCAGCCCCAGCATTTT. Protein: CASSLRSGPNQPQHF. Based on the CDR3 plus reference TRBV7-2 and TRBJ1-5, the full variable domain is GAGVSQSPSNKVTEKGKDVELRCDPISGHTALYWYRQSLGQGLEFLIYFQGNSAPDKSGLPSDRFSAERTGGSVSTLTIQRTQQEDSAVYLCASSLRSGPNQPQHFGDGTRLSIL.

The sample holds a few counts of this clonotype. V usage is TRBV28 and J usage is TRBJ1-5, with TRBD1 as a possible D gene (6 bases). The germline V and J ends were trimmed by 10 bases and 6 bases, with 22 bases remaining between them. The length of the CDR3 is 15 residues. Germline lookup yields CDR1 MDHEN and CDR2 SYDVKM. CDR3 loop: CATALKGRGSQPQHF. CDR3 DNA sequence: TGTGCCACAGCCTTAAAGGGGAGGGGGAGTCAGCCCCAGCATTTT.